Listed here are 14 T cell receptor beta chains from one sample, sequenced in a study of T cell repertoires in cytomegalovirus infection. TCRdb analysed the reads with MiXCR anew, one entry per CDR3 protein. The sample lists about 230,000 distinct CDR3 sequences, approximately 24% occurring once. Sample: CD8+ T cells from PBMCs. The receptors here all came from a human donor in good health (CMV status not recorded). Some clones in this sample may be carry-over from other donors' samples.

The chain uses TRBV5-1 and TRBJ1-2; D ambiguous. Germline CDR1 SGHRS, CDR2 YFSETQ. V was shortened by 4 bases and J by 6 bases, with 16 bases between the two germline ends. The CDR3 is 14 residues long. CDR3 loop: CASSPSPASDGYTF. As DNA, the CDR3 is TGCGCCAGCAGCCCATCGCCGGCTTCGGATGGCTACACCTTC.

This clonotype was counted ten times or more. The chain combines TRBV20-1 with TRBJ1-1; D is possibly TRBD1 (6 bases). Trimming cost V 3 bases and J 3 bases, with 20 bases left between them. CDR3 length: 16 residues. Germline loops: CDR1 DFQATT, CDR2 SNEGSKA (reference sequence). The CDR3 spells CSASSPLREGDTEAFF. In DNA, the CDR3 is TGCAGTGCTAGTTCCCCCCTGCGAGAGGGGGACACTGAAGCTTTCTTT.

In this sample, this clonotype turned up a few times. The chain uses TRBV12-3 or TRBV12-4 and TRBJ1-2; possible D gene TRBD1, 5 bases. This CDR3 comprises 13 residues. V gave up 3 bases and J gave up 3 bases, with 8 bases separating them. The CDR3 bases are TGTGCCAGCAGTTTGTCAGGGTACTATGGCTACACCTTC. As protein: CASSLSGYYGYTF.

This clonotype was picked up a small number of times. This sequence joins TRBV7-9 and TRBJ2-5; 10 bases are a match to TRBD2. Germline loops: CDR1 SEHNR, CDR2 FQNEAQ (reference sequence). V trimming: 5 bases; J trimming: 7 bases; junction bases outside the gene matches: 13. This CDR3 comprises 16 residues. The DNA of the CDR3 is TGTGCCAGCAGCCCTAGCGGGGGACAATTCGTGGGGACCCAGTACTTC. This encodes CASSPSGGQFVGTQYF.

The V and J genes are TRBV29-1 and TRBJ1-2; D gene unclear. CDR3 length: 11 residues. The V and J ends lost 7 bases and 2 bases respectively, with 8 bases between them. Germline CDR1 SQVTM, CDR2 ANQGSEA. This chain's CDR3 is CSASSNYGYTF. CDR3 nucleotide sequence: TGCAGCGCCTCCAGCAACTATGGCTACACCTTC.

This clonotype was seen a handful of times. The rearrangement uses TRBV5-4 and TRBJ1-1; no clear D. The CDR3 loop spans 12 amino acids. CDR1 is SGHNT and CDR2 is YYREEE in the germline V gene (reference sequence). V shed 3 bases and J shed 5 bases, with 8 bases lying between them. For the CDR3, the DNA is TGTGCCAGCAGCTGGGAATGGACTGAAGCTTTCTTT. It translates to CASSWEWTEAFF. The complete variable domain, with remaining parts taken from reference TRBV5-4 and TRBJ1-1, reads ETGVTQSPTHLIKTRGQQVTLRCSSQSGHNTVSWYQQALGQGPQFIFQYYREEENGRGNFPPRFSGLQFPNYSSELNVNALELDDSALYLCASSWEWTEAFFGQGTRLTVV.

Ten or more counts support this clonotype. The chain recombines TRBV12-3 or TRBV12-4 with TRBJ2-1; the D is unclear. The CDR3 extends over 13 amino acids. V was shortened by 6 bases and J by 3 bases, with 9 bases between the two germline ends. The CDR3 protein is CASSGDNYNEQFF. In nucleotides, the CDR3 is TGTGCCAGCAGCGGTGACAACTACAATGAGCAGTTCTTC.

The chain couples TRBV6-5 to TRBJ2-1; 8 bases match TRBD1. Germline V CDR1 and CDR2: MNHEY, SVGAGI. The V and J ends lost 7 bases and 4 bases, in that order; junction bases with no gene match: 6. CDR3 length equals 14 residues. The CDR3 reads CASNQGQAYNEQFF. Written as DNA, the CDR3 is TGTGCCAGCAACCAGGGACAGGCATACAATGAGCAGTTCTTC.

In this sample, this clonotype turned up a few times. The rearrangement links TRBV12-3 or TRBV12-4 to TRBJ2-2, with D perhaps TRBD1 (5 bases). This CDR3 contains 14 residues. Between the trimmed V and J ends, which lost 4 bases and 6 bases, there was a span of 12 bases. The CDR3 region is CASSYQGFSGELFF. The CDR3 bases are TGTGCCAGCAGTTACCAGGGATTTTCCGGGGAGCTGTTTTTT.

This clonotype was detected a few times. This chain uses TRBV6-8 with TRBJ1-1; TRBD1 agrees at 7 bases. Unmatched junction bases numbered 4, after V lost 2 bases and J lost 4 bases. This CDR3 spans 14 amino acids. Germline loops: CDR1 MNHGY, CDR2 SAAAGT. CDR3 nucleotide sequence: TGTGCCAGCAGTTACGATCAGGGGGGCACTGAAGCTTTCTTT. Translating gives CASSYDQGGTEAFF.

J is TRBJ2-1 and V is TRBV2; D is unclear. The length of the CDR3 is 15 residues. Between the trimmed V and J ends, which lost 7 bases and 8 bases, there was a span of 21 bases. CDR1 and CDR2 (germline): SNHLY, FYNNEI. The CDR3 reads CASTSNSLPLDEQFF. The CDR3 coding sequence is TGTGCCAGCACCTCGAACTCCCTCCCCTTAGATGAGCAGTTCTTC. Full variable domain (missing parts from reference TRBV2 and TRBJ2-1): EPEVTQTPSHQVTQMGQEVILRCVPISNHLYFYWYRQILGQKVEFLVSFYNNEISEKSEIFDDQFSVERPDGSNFTLKIRSTKLEDSAMYFCASTSNSLPLDEQFFGPGTRLTVL.

The chain employs TRBV6-5 and TRBJ1-2; tentatively, D is TRBD1 (5 bases). Germline assignment: CDR1 MNHEY and CDR2 SVGAGI. Trimming took 2 bases from V and 2 from J, leaving 9 bases between them. The CDR3 length is 14 residues. CDR3 sequence reads: CASSYRGWNYGYTF. In nucleotides, the CDR3 is TGTGCCAGCAGTTACAGGGGTTGGAACTATGGCTACACCTTC.

In its sample, this clonotype was seen many times. The genes are TRBV4-1 and TRBJ2-7, with 11 bases aligning to TRBD2. This CDR3 spans 15 amino acids. J was trimmed by 2 bases and V by 5 bases; bases with no gene match: 5. Germline V gene lookup returns CDR1 MGHRA and CDR2 YSYEKL. The CDR3 DNA sequence: TGCGCCAGCAGCTATTCTAGCGGGGGGACCTACGAGCAGTACTTC. It codes for CASSYSSGGTYEQYF.

V is TRBV7-9 and J is TRBJ1-5; D gene uncertain. The germline CDR1 and CDR2 sequences are SEHNR and FQNEAQ (reference sequence). The CDR3 spans 12 residues. Trimming took 1 base from V and 9 from J, leaving 7 bases between them. CDR3 DNA sequence: TGTGCCAGCAGCTTAGGGGTCATGCCCCAGCATTTT. It specifies CASSLGVMPQHF.